The 9 T cell receptor beta chains below were found in one sample sequenced in a study of OX40 agonist ivuxolimab in advanced cancers. The repertoire was sequenced with immunoSEQ multiplex PCR; TCRdb's copy has only in-frame clones and lacks some. The sample records approximately 60,000 clones, roughly 89% being singletons. Material: CD4+ or CD8+ T cells sorted from blood, obtained in a trial of the OX40 agonist ivuxolimab. The source is an adult with an advanced solid tumor such as melanoma, head and neck, liver or kidney cancer.

The CDR3 DNA sequence: TGTGCCACCAGCAGAGATCTCACTGATAATTCACCCCTCCACTTT. It is translated as CATSRDLTDNSPLHF. The rearrangement joins TRBV15 to TRBJ1-6; D is unclear. The CDR3 is 15 amino acids. CDR1 LNHNV and CDR2 YYDKDF come from the germline V gene (reference sequence). Trimming took 0 bases from V and 5 from J, leaving 8 bases between them. The complete variable domain, with remaining parts taken from reference TRBV15 and TRBJ1-6, reads DAMVIQNPRYQVTQFGKPVTLSCSQTLNHNVMYWYQQKSSQAPKLLFHYYDKDFNNEADTPDNFQSRRPNTSFCFLDIRSPGLGDTAMYLCATSRDLTDNSPLHFGNGTRLTVT.

This chain connects TRBV21-1 to TRBJ2-7. TRBV21-1 is termed a pseudogene. The CDR3 loop spans 10 amino acids. This CDR3 reads CASRVTEQYF. The CDR3 DNA reads TGTGCCAGCAGGGTAACCGAGCAGTACTTC.

The chain joins TRBV11-2 to TRBJ2-7; 11 bases align to TRBD2. CDR3 size: 16 residues. Germline V gene data show CDR1 as SGHAT and CDR2 as FQNNGV. V lost 1 base to trimming and J lost 3 bases; unmatched junction nucleotides: 5. The CDR3 DNA sequence: TGTGCCAGCAGCTTAGTGCGACTAGCGGGATACTACGAGCAGTACTTC. Protein: CASSLVRLAGYYEQYF. Full variable domain (outside the CDR3, taken from reference TRBV11-2 and TRBJ2-7): EAGVAQSPRYKIIEKRQSVAFWCNPISGHATLYWYQQILGQGPKLLIQFQNNGVVDDSQLPKDRFSAERLKGVDSTLKIQPAKLEDSAVYLCASSLVRLAGYYEQYFGPGTRLTVT.

The V call is TRBV6-6, the J call TRBJ2-7, with 7 positions matching TRBD1. Germline lookup yields CDR1 MNHNY and CDR2 SVGAGI (reference sequence). V shed 4 bases, J shed 6 bases, and the junction held 3 bases outside the gene matches. This CDR3 spans 12 amino acids. The chain's CDR3 is CASSFRTGEQYF. Written as DNA, the CDR3 is TGTGCCAGCAGTTTCCGGACAGGCGAGCAGTACTTC.

The gene calls are TRBV5-4 and TRBJ2-1; perhaps TRBD2 as D (6 bases). The V end was cut by 0 bases, the J end by 7 bases, with 11 bases between. The V gene's germline CDR1 is SGHNT and CDR2 YYREEE (reference sequence). The CDR3 runs 14 residues. The CDR3 coding sequence is TGTGCCAGCAGCTTGGCCGGGGGTTTGAATGAGCAGTTCTTC. Its protein product is CASSLAGGLNEQFF.

The chain couples TRBV27 to TRBJ1-5, with D tentatively TRBD1 (6 bases). The germline V gene encodes CDR1 MNHEY and CDR2 SMNVEV (reference sequence). The V gene lost 4 bases and the J gene lost 9 bases, with 19 bases spanning the gap. This CDR3 spans 15 amino acids. CDR3 region: CASSSDSLGARPQHF. DNA of the CDR3: TGTGCCAGCAGTTCGGACAGCCTGGGGGCTCGGCCCCAGCATTTT.

The chain joins TRBV29-1 to TRBJ1-4, with D unresolved. The V gene lost 7 bases and the J gene lost 6 bases, with 15 bases spanning the gap. Germline V gene lookup returns CDR1 SQVTM and CDR2 ANQGSEA. The CDR3 spans 13 residues. Here the CDR3 reads CSAVDTIDEKLFF. CDR3 sequence (DNA): TGCAGCGCCGTAGACACGATTGATGAAAAACTGTTTTTT.

V and J are TRBV28 and TRBJ2-5, with D hard to call. CDR3 length: 13 amino acids. Per the germline V gene, CDR1 is MDHEN and CDR2 is SYDVKM. Trimming stripped 5 bases from V and 1 base from J, with 8 bases between. In nucleotides, the CDR3 is TGTGCCAGCAGTAAACAGCCCCAAGAGACCCAGTACTTC. This translates into CASSKQPQETQYF.

The gene calls are TRBV27 and TRBJ2-1; TRBD1 aligns across 7 bases. Germline CDR1 is MNHEY and CDR2 is SMNVEV (reference sequence). The CDR3 is made up of 18 amino acids. J was trimmed by 8 bases and V by 6 bases; bases with no gene match: 22. CDR3 coding DNA: TGTGCCAGCAGCTTCACCTACCGACAGGGTAGTTTGGTTCATGAGCAGTTCTTC. Encoded protein: CASSFTYRQGSLVHEQFF.